The 10 T cell receptor beta chains in this list originate from one sample, sequenced in a study of identical twins. In TCRdb, the 5' RACE reads were re-called with MiXCR into one record per CDR3 protein. The profile shows some 600,000 distinct CDR3 sequences, around 7.4% of them singletons. The sample also formed part of further work on yellow fever vaccine responses in identical twins.

Sample: PBMCs. Receptors were obtained from a woman aged 18-29 years in good health.

This clonotype was seen repeatedly, ten times or more. V usage is TRBV6-5 and J usage is TRBJ2-2; D is perhaps TRBD2 (7 bases). V lost 0 bases to trimming and J lost 6 bases, with 11 bases between them. CDR3 length: 15 residues. CDR1 and CDR2 (germline): MNHEY, SVGAGI. The CDR3 reads CASSYSRGGAGELFF. CDR3 DNA sequence: TGTGCCAGCAGTTACTCAAGGGGGGGGGCCGGGGAGCTGTTTTTT.

Many counts were recorded for this clonotype. The chain employs TRBV12-3 or TRBV12-4 and TRBJ1-6, with D hard to call. V lost 3 bases and J lost 10, with 13 bases in between. CDR3 length: 14 amino acids. The CDR3 DNA sequence: TGTGCCAGCAGTTTTGAGGGCTTGGGGTCACCCCTCCACTTT. Translated, it gives CASSFEGLGSPLHF.

In its sample, this clonotype was seen a few times. V gene TRBV5-1 combines with J gene TRBJ2-6, with D tentatively TRBD1 (5 bases). Trimming took off 2 bases at V and 0 bases at J, with 15 bases between the two ends. From germline, CDR1 is SGHRS and CDR2 YFSETQ. This CDR3 contains 18 residues. This chain's CDR3 is CASSFGQGSLSGANVLTF. The CDR3, as DNA: TGCGCCAGCAGCTTCGGTCAGGGTAGCCTCTCTGGGGCCAACGTCCTGACTTTC. Full variable domain (rest looked up from reference TRBV5-1 and TRBJ2-6): KAGVTQTPRYLIKTRGQQVTLSCSPISGHRSVSWYQQTPGQGLQFLFEYFSETQRNKGNFPGRFSGRQFSNSRSEMNVSTLELGDSALYLCASSFGQGSLSGANVLTFGAGSRLTVL.

V and J are TRBV20-1 and TRBJ2-1, with TRBD1 identical over 8 bases. The CDR3 is 14 amino acids. The ends lost 6 bases at V and 6 bases at J; junction bases unmatched: 10. CDR1 is DFQATT, CDR2 SNEGSKA, per germline (reference sequence). The CDR3 nucleotides are TGCAGTGCCCGAGGACAGGGTTTACGCAATGAGCAGTTCTTC. It translates to CSARGQGLRNEQFF.

V gene TRBV20-1 combines with J gene TRBJ2-1, with TRBD2 matching 12 bases. V lost 3 bases to trimming and J lost 4 bases; unmatched junction nucleotides: 4. This CDR3 has 15 amino acids. Germline loops: CDR1 DFQATT, CDR2 SNEGSKA (reference sequence). Here the CDR3 reads CSASRLAGVYNEQFF. CDR3 in DNA: TGCAGTGCTAGTAGACTAGCGGGAGTATACAATGAGCAGTTCTTC.

This clonotype was picked up many times. V gene TRBV29-1 combines with J gene TRBJ1-1, with 7 bases matching TRBD1. Germline CDR1 reads SQVTM; CDR2 reads ANQGSEA. V lost 7 bases, J lost 12 bases, and 11 bases stayed unmatched. This CDR3 has 11 amino acids. The CDR3 coding sequence is TGCAGCGCCGGAACAGGGGTAGAAACTTTCTTT. This codes for CSAGTGVETFF. The full variable domain, with the rest looked up from reference TRBV29-1 and TRBJ1-1, is SAVISQKPSRDICQRGTSLTIQCQVDSQVTMMFWYRQQPGQSLTLIATANQGSEATYESGFVIDKFPISRPNLTFSTLTVSNMSPEDSSIYLCSAGTGVETFFGQGTRLTVV.

This clonotype was observed a few times. A junction boundary mismatches the germline segment, possibly from a read error. The chain combines TRBV14 with TRBJ2-1, with D unclear. Germline V gene data show CDR1 as SGHDN and CDR2 as FVKESK. The CDR3 covers 14 residues. CDR3 sequence reads: CASSQSSSYNEQSF. CDR3 sequence (DNA): TGTGCCAGCAGCCAATCGAGCTCCTACAATGAGCAGTCCTTC.

The chain employs TRBV20-1 and TRBJ1-1; D is unclear. The CDR3 is 12 residues long. The germline V gene has CDR1 DFQATT and CDR2 SNEGSKA (reference sequence). Between the trimmed V and J ends, which lost 1 base and 5 bases, there was a span of 8 bases. The CDR3 sequence is CSARVGETEAFF. In DNA, the CDR3 is TGCAGTGCTAGAGTGGGAGAGACTGAAGCTTTCTTT.

This clonotype showed up just a few times. This chain links TRBV4-1 with TRBJ1-2; D uncertain. This CDR3 is 14 amino acids long. With 4 bases removed from V and 6 bases from J, the gap between germline ends came to 15 bases. Germline V gene lookup returns CDR1 MGHRA and CDR2 YSYEKL. CDR3 DNA: TGCGCCAGCAGCCGGGCCCAATCGCAGAATGGCTACACCTTC. This gives the protein CASSRAQSQNGYTF.

The gene calls are TRBV20-1 and TRBJ1-1; the D is unclear. Trimming stripped 0 bases from V and 1 base from J, with 9 bases between. The CDR3 covers 14 residues. Per germline, CDR1 DFQATT and CDR2 SNEGSKA (reference sequence). The CDR3 here is CSARDGNTNTEAFF. In DNA form, the CDR3 reads TGCAGTGCTAGAGATGGGAACACGAACACTGAAGCTTTCTTT.